The next 9 T cell receptor beta chains were all read from a single sample in a study of cytomegalovirus exposure and HLA in healthy donors. The primer mix had 60 Vbeta and 13 Jbeta primers. Profiled with immunoSEQ multiplex PCR; TCRdb holds only in-frame clones, not every one. Of approximately 190,000 clones in the sample, 80% to 85% were seen once. Sequences were obtained from PBMCs. Every receptor here comes from a boy aged 5-17 years in good health and CMV-seronegative.

The rearrangement links TRBV13 to TRBJ1-6, with 9 bases that match TRBD1. Germline loops: CDR1 PRHDT, CDR2 FYEKMQ (reference sequence). Trimming cost V 5 bases and J 7 bases; bases outside gene matches: 6. This CDR3 has 15 amino acids. The DNA for the CDR3 is TGTGCCAGCAGCCGAGGGACAGGGATGAATTCACCCCTCCACTTT. Encoded protein: CASSRGTGMNSPLHF.

V usage is TRBV6-6 and J usage is TRBJ2-7; D may be TRBD2 (6 bases). Germline V lookup: CDR1 MNHNY, CDR2 SVGAGI (reference sequence). This CDR3 is built from 16 residues. V lost 7 bases, J lost 6 bases, and 25 bases lay in between. The CDR3 region is CASNNGGKSRGIEQYF. The CDR3 coding sequence is TGTGCCAGCAATAACGGGGGTAAGAGCCGGGGAATCGAGCAGTACTTC.

This rearrangement joins TRBV21-1 to TRBJ1-2; TRBD1 is the table's D call, not checked against the DNA. TRBV21-1 represents a pseudogene. CDR3 length: 14 residues. Here the CDR3 DNA reads TGTGCCAGCAGCCGCCCGGCAGGGGGCTATGGCTACACCTTC. It is translated as CASSRPAGGYGYTF.

The chain links TRBV6-6 to TRBJ2-3, with D unresolved. V lost 7 bases to trimming and J lost 2 bases, with 10 bases between them. There are 13 residues in the CDR3. CDR1 and CDR2 (germline): MNHNY, SVGAGI (reference sequence). CDR3 in amino acids: CASNHKNTDTQYF. The CDR3 DNA reads TGTGCCAGCAACCACAAGAACACAGATACGCAGTATTTT.

The rearrangement links TRBV14 to TRBJ1-1; maybe TRBD1 (5 bases). Trimming shortened V by 5 bases and J by 5 bases, and 24 bases separated the two germline ends. There are 17 residues in the CDR3. Looked up from germline, CDR1 is SGHDN and CDR2 is FVKESK. CDR3 loop: CASSRGEGVKGRTEAFF. CDR3 sequence (DNA): TGTGCCAGCAGCAGAGGGGAGGGTGTTAAAGGCCGGACTGAAGCTTTCTTT.

The chain recombines TRBV2 with TRBJ2-7, with a possible D match to TRBD1 (6 bases). The CDR3 is made up of 15 amino acids. Trimming pared 10 bases from V and 4 bases from J, leaving 23 bases between. Germline assignment: CDR1 SNHLY and CDR2 FYNNEI. In nucleotides, the CDR3 is TGTGCCACAGGGCAGGGGCCAGAAAGGAGATACGAGCAGTACTTC. Translated, it gives CATGQGPERRYEQYF.

The J gene is TRBJ1-2, the V gene TRBV29-1; 7 bases are shared with TRBD1. V gave up 4 bases and J gave up 2 bases; unmatched junction bases: 7. CDR1 SQVTM and CDR2 ANQGSEA come from the germline V gene. The CDR3 runs to 14 residues. CDR3 DNA sequence: TGCAGCGTTGTTTACCGGGACAGAAACTATGGCTACACCTTC. Translation gives CSVVYRDRNYGYTF.

The chain recombines TRBV30 with TRBJ1-3; D possibly corresponds to TRBD1 (5 bases). V was shortened by 3 bases and J by 0 bases, with 9 bases between the two germline ends. This CDR3 has 14 amino acids. CDR1 is GTSNPN and CDR2 is SVGIG in the germline V gene (reference sequence). Here the CDR3 DNA reads TGTGCCTGGAGACAGGTTAACTCTGGAAACACCATATATTTT. This translates into CAWRQVNSGNTIYF.

This clone was picked up one time. This chain uses TRBV28 with TRBJ1-2; D is perhaps TRBD1 (5 bases). Trimming left V 1 base short and J 0 bases short, with 12 bases between. The CDR3 loop spans 16 amino acids. The germline V gene encodes CDR1 MDHEN and CDR2 SYDVKM. CDR3 in DNA: TGTGCCAGCAGTTTATACCCGACAGACCCTAACTATGGCTACACCTTC. Translated: CASSLYPTDPNYGYTF.